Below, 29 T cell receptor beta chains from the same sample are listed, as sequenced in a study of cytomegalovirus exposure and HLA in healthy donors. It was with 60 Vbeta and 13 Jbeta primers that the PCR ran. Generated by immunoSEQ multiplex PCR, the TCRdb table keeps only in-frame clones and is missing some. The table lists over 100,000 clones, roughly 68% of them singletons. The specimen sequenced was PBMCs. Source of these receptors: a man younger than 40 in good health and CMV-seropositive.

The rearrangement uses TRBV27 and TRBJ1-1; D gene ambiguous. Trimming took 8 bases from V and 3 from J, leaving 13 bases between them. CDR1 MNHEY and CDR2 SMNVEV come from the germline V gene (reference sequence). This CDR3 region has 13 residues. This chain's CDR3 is CASSREGYTEAFF. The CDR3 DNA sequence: TGTGCCAGCTCGCGGGAGGGATACACTGAAGCTTTCTTT.

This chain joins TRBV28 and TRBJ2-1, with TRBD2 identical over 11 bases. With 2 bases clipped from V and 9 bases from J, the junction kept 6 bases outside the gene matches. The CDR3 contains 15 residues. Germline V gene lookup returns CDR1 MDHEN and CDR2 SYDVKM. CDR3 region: CASSLVAGGFGEQFF. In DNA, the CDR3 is TGTGCCAGCAGTTTAGTAGCGGGAGGGTTTGGTGAGCAGTTCTTC.

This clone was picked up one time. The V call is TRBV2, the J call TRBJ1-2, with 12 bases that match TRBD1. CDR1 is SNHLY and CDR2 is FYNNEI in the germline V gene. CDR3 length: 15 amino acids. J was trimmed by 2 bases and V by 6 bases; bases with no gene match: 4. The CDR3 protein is CASSRDRGLNYGYTF. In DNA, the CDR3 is TGTGCCAGCAGCAGGGACAGGGGGCTAAACTATGGCTACACCTTC.

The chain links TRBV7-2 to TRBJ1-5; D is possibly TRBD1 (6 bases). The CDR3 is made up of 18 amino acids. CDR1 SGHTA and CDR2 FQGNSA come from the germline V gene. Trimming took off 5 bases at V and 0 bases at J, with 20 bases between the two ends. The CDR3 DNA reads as TGTGCCAGCAGCCCCTCAAAACCGGGGGGCCGTAGCAATCAGCCCCAGCATTTT. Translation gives CASSPSKPGGRSNQPQHF. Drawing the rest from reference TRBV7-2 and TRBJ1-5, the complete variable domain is GAGVSQSPSNKVTEKGKDVELRCDPISGHTALYWYRQSLGQGLEFLIYFQGNSAPDKSGLPSDRFSAERTGGSVSTLTIQRTQQEDSAVYLCASSPSKPGGRSNQPQHFGDGTRLSIL.

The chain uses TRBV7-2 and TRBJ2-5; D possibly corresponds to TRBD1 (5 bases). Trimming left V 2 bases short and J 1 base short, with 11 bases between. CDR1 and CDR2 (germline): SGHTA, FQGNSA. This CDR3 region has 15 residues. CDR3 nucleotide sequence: TGTGCCAGCAGCTTAATAAGGGGCAGCCAAGAGACCCAGTACTTC. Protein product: CASSLIRGSQETQYF.

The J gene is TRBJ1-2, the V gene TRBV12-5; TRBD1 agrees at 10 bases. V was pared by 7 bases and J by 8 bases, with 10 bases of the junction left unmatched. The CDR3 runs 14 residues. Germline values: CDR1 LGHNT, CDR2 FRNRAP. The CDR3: CASARGQGEDGYTF. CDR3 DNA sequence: TGTGCTAGTGCCCGCGGACAGGGGGAGGACGGCTACACCTTC. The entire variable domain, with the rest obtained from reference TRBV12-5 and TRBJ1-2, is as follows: DARVTQTPRHKVTEMGQEVTMRCQPILGHNTVFWYRQTMMQGLELLAYFRNRAPLDDSGMPKDRFSAEMPDATLATLKIQPSEPRDSAVYFCASARGQGEDGYTFGSGTRLTVV.

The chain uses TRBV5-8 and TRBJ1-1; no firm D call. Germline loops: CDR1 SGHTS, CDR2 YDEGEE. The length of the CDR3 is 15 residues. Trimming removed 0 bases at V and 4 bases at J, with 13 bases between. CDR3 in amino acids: CASSLEAGLATEAFF. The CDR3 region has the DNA TGTGCCAGCAGCTTGGAAGCGGGGTTGGCCACTGAAGCTTTCTTT.

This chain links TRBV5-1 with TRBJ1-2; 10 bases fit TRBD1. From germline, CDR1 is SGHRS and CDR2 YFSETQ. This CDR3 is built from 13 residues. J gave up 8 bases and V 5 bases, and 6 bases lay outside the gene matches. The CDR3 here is CASSKGQGRGYTF. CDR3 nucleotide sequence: TGCGCCAGCAGTAAGGGACAGGGGAGGGGCTACACCTTC.

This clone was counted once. This chain's CDR3 is CASSPGQGIDTQYF. The CDR3 nucleotides are TGTGCCAGCAGCCCAGGACAAGGTATAGATACGCAGTATTTT. V and J are TRBV6-6 and TRBJ2-3, with D tentatively TRBD1 (5 bases). Germline values: CDR1 MNHNY, CDR2 SVGAGI (reference sequence). The CDR3 is made up of 14 amino acids. Trimming shortened V by 6 bases and J by 5 bases, and 15 bases separated the two germline ends.

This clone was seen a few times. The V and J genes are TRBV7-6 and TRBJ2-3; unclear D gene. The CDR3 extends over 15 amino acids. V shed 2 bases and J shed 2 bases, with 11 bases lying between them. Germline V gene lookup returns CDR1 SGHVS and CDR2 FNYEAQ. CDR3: CASSLLDSFTDTQYF. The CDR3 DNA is TGTGCCAGCAGCTTACTCGACTCGTTCACAGATACGCAGTATTTT.

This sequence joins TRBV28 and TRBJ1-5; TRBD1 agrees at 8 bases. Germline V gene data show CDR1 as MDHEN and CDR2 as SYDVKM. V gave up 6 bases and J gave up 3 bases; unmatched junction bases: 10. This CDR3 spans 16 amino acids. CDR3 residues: CASRSYPDRDNQPQHF. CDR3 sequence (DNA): TGTGCCAGCAGGTCCTACCCGGACAGGGACAATCAGCCCCAGCATTTT.

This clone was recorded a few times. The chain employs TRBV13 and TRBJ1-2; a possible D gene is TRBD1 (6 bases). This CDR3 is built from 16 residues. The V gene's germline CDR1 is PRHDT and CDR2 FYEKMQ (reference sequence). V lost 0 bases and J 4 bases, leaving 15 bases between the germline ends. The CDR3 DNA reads TGTGCCAGCAGCTTAGGTTCCCAGGGGATGGGCTATGGCTACACCTTC. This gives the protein CASSLGSQGMGYGYTF.

CDR3 residues: CASSFARDPGGTGELFF. CDR3 DNA sequence: TGTGCCAGCAGCTTCGCTCGGGACCCGGGGGGAACCGGGGAGCTGTTTTTT. This chain joins TRBV11-2 and TRBJ2-2, with 7 bases aligning to TRBD2. The CDR3 is made up of 17 amino acids. The V gene end was trimmed by 3 bases and the J gene end by 5 bases; junction bases not matched to a gene: 12. In germline, CDR1 is SGHAT, CDR2 FQNNGV. The full variable domain, rest sourced from reference TRBV11-2 and TRBJ2-2, is EAGVAQSPRYKIIEKRQSVAFWCNPISGHATLYWYQQILGQGPKLLIQFQNNGVVDDSQLPKDRFSAERLKGVDSTLKIQPAKLEDSAVYLCASSFARDPGGTGELFFGEGSRLTVL.

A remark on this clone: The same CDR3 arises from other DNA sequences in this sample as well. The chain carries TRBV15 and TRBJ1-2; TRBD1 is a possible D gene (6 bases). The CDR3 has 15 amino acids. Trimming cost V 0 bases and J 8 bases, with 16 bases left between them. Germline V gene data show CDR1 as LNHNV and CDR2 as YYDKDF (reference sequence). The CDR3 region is CATSRDRTASYGYTF. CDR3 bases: TGTGCCACCAGCAGAGATCGGACAGCTTCGTACGGCTACACCTTC.

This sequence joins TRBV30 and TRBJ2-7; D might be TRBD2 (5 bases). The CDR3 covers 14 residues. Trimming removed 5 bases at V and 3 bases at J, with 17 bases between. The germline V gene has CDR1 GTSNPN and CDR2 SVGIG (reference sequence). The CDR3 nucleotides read TGTGCCTGGTCAACCGGACGGACTTTCTACGAGCAGTACTTC. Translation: CAWSTGRTFYEQYF. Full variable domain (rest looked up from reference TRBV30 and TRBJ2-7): SQTIHQWPATLVQPVGSPLSLECTVEGTSNPNLYWYRQAAGRGLQLLFYSVGIGQISSEVPQNLSASRPQDRQFILSSKKLLLSDSGFYLCAWSTGRTFYEQYFGPGTRLTVT.

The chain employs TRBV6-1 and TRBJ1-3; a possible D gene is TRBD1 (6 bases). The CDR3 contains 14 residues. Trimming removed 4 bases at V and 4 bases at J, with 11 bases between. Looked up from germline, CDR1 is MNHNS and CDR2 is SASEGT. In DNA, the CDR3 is TGTGCCAGCAGTGTAGGGGGACTAGGAAACACCATATATTTT. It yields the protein CASSVGGLGNTIYF.

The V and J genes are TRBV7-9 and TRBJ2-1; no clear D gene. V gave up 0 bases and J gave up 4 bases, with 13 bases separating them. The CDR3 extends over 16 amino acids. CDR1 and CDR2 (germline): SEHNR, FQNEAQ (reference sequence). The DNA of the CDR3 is TGTGCCAGCAGCTTAGCCGCCGGTCAGGTTTACAATGAGCAGTTCTTC. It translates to CASSLAAGQVYNEQFF.

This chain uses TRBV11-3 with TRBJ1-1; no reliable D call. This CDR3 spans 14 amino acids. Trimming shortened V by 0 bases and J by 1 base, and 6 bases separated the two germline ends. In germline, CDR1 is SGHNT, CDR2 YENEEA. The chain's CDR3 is CASSLDSGNTEAFF. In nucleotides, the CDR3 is TGTGCCAGCAGCTTAGACTCGGGGAACACTGAAGCTTTCTTT. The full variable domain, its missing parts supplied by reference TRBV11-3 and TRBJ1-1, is EAGVVQSPRYKIIEKKQPVAFWCNPISGHNTLYWYLQNLGQGPELLIRYENEEAVDDSQLPKDRFSAERLKGVDSTLKIQPAELGDSAVYLCASSLDSGNTEAFFGQGTRLTVV.

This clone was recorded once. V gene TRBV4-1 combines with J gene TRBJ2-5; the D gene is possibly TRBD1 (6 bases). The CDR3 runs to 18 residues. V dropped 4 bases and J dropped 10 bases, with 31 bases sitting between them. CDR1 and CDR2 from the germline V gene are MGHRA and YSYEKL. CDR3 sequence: CASSPQGRGPTPQVDQYF. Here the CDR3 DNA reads TGCGCCAGCAGCCCCCAGGGCAGGGGACCCACCCCTCAGGTCGACCAGTACTTC.

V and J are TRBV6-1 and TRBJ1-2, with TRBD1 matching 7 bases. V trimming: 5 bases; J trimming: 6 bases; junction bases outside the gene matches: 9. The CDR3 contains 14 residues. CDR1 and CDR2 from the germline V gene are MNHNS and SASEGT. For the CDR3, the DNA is TGTGCCAGCAGTTTCCGACAGGGAAGAGATGGCTACACCTTC. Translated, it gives CASSFRQGRDGYTF.

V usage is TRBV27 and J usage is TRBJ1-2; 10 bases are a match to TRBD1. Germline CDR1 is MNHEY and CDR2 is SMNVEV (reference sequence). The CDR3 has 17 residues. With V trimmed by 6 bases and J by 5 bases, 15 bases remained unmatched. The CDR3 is CASSPPPRQGAWYGYTF. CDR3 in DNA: TGTGCCAGCAGCCCTCCTCCTCGACAGGGGGCGTGGTATGGCTACACCTTC.

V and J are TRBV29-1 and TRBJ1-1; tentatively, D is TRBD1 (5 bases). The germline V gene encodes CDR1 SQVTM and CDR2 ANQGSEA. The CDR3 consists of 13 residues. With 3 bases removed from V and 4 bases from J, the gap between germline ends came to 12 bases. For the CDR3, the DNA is TGCAGCGTTGACCAGGGTAGGAGCACTGAAGCTTTCTTT. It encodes CSVDQGRSTEAFF. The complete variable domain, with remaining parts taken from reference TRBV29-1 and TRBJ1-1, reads SAVISQKPSRDICQRGTSLTIQCQVDSQVTMMFWYRQQPGQSLTLIATANQGSEATYESGFVIDKFPISRPNLTFSTLTVSNMSPEDSSIYLCSVDQGRSTEAFFGQGTRLTVV.

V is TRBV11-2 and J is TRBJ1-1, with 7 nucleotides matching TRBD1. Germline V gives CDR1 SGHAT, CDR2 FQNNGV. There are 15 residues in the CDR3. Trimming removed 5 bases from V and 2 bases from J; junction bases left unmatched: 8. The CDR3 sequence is CASSDSGTVNTEAFF. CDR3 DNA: TGTGCCAGCAGCGATTCCGGGACAGTAAACACTGAAGCTTTCTTT.

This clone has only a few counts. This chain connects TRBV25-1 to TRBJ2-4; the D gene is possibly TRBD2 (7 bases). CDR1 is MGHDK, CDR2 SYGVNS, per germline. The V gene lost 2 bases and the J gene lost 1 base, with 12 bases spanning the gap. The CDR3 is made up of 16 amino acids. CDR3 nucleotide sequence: TGTGCCAGCAGTGAAAGGGGGGGGGCGGCCAAAAACATTCAGTACTTC. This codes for CASSERGGAAKNIQYF.

The CDR3: CASSLGLGRAPNEQFF. CDR3 nucleotides: TGTGCCAGCAGCTTAGGCCTAGGCAGGGCCCCTAATGAGCAGTTCTTC. The chain recombines TRBV11-3 with TRBJ2-1, with a weak D call TRBD1 (5 bases). V was trimmed by 1 base and J by 7 bases, leaving 17 bases between them. The CDR3 consists of 16 residues. From germline, CDR1 is SGHNT and CDR2 YENEEA. Filled out from reference TRBV11-3 and TRBJ2-1, the complete variable domain reads EAGVVQSPRYKIIEKKQPVAFWCNPISGHNTLYWYLQNLGQGPELLIRYENEEAVDDSQLPKDRFSAERLKGVDSTLKIQPAELGDSAVYLCASSLGLGRAPNEQFFGPGTRLTVL.

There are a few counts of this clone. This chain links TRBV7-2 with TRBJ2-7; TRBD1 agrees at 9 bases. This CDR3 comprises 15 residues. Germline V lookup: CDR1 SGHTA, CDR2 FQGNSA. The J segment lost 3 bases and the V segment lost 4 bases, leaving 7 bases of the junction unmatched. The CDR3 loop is CASSSGQGGNYEQYV. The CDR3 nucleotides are TGTGCCAGCAGCTCGGGACAGGGAGGGAACTACGAGCAGTACGTC.

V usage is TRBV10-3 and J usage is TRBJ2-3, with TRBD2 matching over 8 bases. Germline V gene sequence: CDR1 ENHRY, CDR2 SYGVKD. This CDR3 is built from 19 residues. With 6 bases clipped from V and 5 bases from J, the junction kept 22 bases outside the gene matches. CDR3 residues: CAIRTGGKGVQGVQDTQYF. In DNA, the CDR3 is TGTGCCATCAGGACGGGGGGGAAGGGCGTACAGGGTGTACAAGATACGCAGTATTTT.

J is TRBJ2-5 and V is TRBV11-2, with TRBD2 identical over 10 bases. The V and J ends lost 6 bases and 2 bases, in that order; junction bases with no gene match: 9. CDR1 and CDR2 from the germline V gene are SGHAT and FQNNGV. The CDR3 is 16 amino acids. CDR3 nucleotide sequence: TGTGCCAGCAGGGATAAGGTAGCGGGGGGACAAGAGACCCAGTACTTC. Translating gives CASRDKVAGGQETQYF. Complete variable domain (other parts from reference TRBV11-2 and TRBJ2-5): EAGVAQSPRYKIIEKRQSVAFWCNPISGHATLYWYQQILGQGPKLLIQFQNNGVVDDSQLPKDRFSAERLKGVDSTLKIQPAKLEDSAVYLCASRDKVAGGQETQYFGPGTRLLVL.

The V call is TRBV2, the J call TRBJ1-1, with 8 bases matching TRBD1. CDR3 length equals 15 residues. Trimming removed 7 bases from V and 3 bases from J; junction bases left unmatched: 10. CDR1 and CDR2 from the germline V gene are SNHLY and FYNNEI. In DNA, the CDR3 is TGTGCCAGCACCACGACAGGGGTTGGGGACACTGAAGCTTTCTTT. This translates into CASTTTGVGDTEAFF.